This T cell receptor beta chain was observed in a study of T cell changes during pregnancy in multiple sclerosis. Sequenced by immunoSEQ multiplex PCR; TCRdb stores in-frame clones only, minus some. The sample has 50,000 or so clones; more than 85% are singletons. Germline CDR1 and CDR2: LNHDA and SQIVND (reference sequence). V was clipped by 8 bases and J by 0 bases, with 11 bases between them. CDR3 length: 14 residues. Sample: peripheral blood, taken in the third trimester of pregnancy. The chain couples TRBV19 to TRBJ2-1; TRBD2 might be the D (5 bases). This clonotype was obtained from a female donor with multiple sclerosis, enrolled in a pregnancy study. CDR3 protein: CASSSGSSYNEQFF. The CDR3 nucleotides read TGTGCCAGTTCCAGCGGTAGCTCCTACAATGAGCAGTTCTTC.